This TCR beta chain comes out of a study of T cells in localized non-small cell lung cancer. This table comes from immunoSEQ multiplex PCR, and its TCRdb copy is limited to in-frame clones, with some not included. Here the sample spans about 1,700 clones, approximately 23% being singletons. This clone is medium-sized (0.01 to 0.1%) in the sample. The antigen is undetermined. The CDR3 loop spans 14 amino acids. Trimming pared 6 bases from V and 7 bases from J, leaving 18 bases between. The V gene's germline CDR1 is SGHNT and CDR2 YENEEA. Findings and limits, study-wide: In the blood, greater T cell density corresponded to longer overall survival. Uninvolved adjacent lung had higher T cell clonality than tumor and all other tissues. Heterogeneity remains possible, as sequencing covered one tumor region only.

Sequences were derived from normal lung tissue next to the tumor, sampled before any cancer treatment. This chain links TRBV11-3 with TRBJ1-2, with D possibly TRBD1 on 6 matching bases. This sequence was found in a man between 18 and 49 years old with stage I lung adenocarcinoma. The CDR3 sequence: CASSPDGGRLGYTF. CDR3 in DNA: TGTGCCAGCAGTCCAGACGGGGGGCGCCTTGGCTACACCTTC.